These 6 T cell receptor beta chains share one sample of origin, sequenced in a study of human T cells and chemical hapten exposure. TCRdb passed the RACE reads through MiXCR, listing each CDR3 protein once. The sample has some 87,000 distinct CDR3 sequences, approximately 10% seen once. Time point indicated: patch test 1, 2 weeks after DPC sensitization. Treatment specified: therapeutic diphenylcyclopropenone sensitization with weekly scalp DPC. Sequencing used whole blood, obtained in connection with sensitization to the hapten diphenylcyclopropenone (DPC). These receptors all stem from a woman aged 50 to 60 with alopecia areata. Some clones in this sample may be carry-over from other donors' samples.

The chain uses TRBV6-6 and TRBJ2-1; 10 bases match TRBD1. The CDR3 consists of 14 residues. Unmatched junction bases numbered 8, after V lost 8 bases and J lost 7 bases. Germline CDR1 is MNHNY and CDR2 is SVGAGI (reference sequence). The chain's CDR3 is CASGAPGQGNEQFF. CDR3 bases: TGTGCCAGCGGTGCCCCGGGACAGGGGAATGAGCAGTTCTTC.

This clonotype was recorded many times. The genes are TRBV20-1 and TRBJ1-2, with a weak D call TRBD1 (6 bases). The germline V gene encodes CDR1 DFQATT and CDR2 SNEGSKA (reference sequence). V was trimmed by 0 bases and J by 7 bases, leaving 9 bases between them. The CDR3 is 12 residues long. DNA for the CDR3: TGCAGTGCTAGAGATCAGGGGTCTGGCTACACCTTC. Residues: CSARDQGSGYTF.

The table lists this clonotype with a count of one. V gene TRBV6-2 or TRBV6-3 combines with J gene TRBJ2-7; weak D call: TRBD2 (6 bases). This CDR3 comprises 15 residues. The germline V gene has CDR1 MNHEY and CDR2 SVGEGT. V lost 2 bases, J lost 6 bases, and 17 bases lay in between. CDR3 sequence: CASSYASGSGSEQYF. CDR3 DNA: TGTGCCAGCAGTTACGCGAGCGGCAGCGGGTCCGAGCAGTACTTC.

V usage is TRBV7-3 and J usage is TRBJ2-5, with D tentatively TRBD2 (6 bases). CDR1 is SGHTA and CDR2 is FQGTGA in the germline V gene. This CDR3 region has 15 residues. V was pared by 5 bases and J by 1 base, with 14 bases between. The chain's CDR3 is CASSLGTSSQETQYF. CDR3 bases: TGTGCCAGCAGCCTGGGTACTAGCAGCCAAGAGACCCAGTACTTC.

This clonotype was recorded at least ten times. V gene TRBV7-3 combines with J gene TRBJ2-5; D is undetermined. Germline V lookup: CDR1 SGHTA, CDR2 FQGTGA. The CDR3 covers 13 residues. Trimming took off 2 bases at V and 4 bases at J, with 8 bases between the two ends. The CDR3 reads CASSLLLRETQYF. DNA for the CDR3: TGTGCCAGCAGCTTATTACTAAGAGAGACCCAGTACTTC. Filled out from reference TRBV7-3 and TRBJ2-5, the complete variable domain reads GAGVSQTPSNKVTEKGKYVELRCDPISGHTALYWYRQSLGQGPEFLIYFQGTGAADDSGLPNDRFFAVRPEGSVSTLKIQRTERGDSAVYLCASSLLLRETQYFGPGTRLLVL.

Many counts were recorded for this clonotype. This chain joins TRBV7-6 and TRBJ1-6, with 7 bases identical to TRBD1. Germline V gives CDR1 SGHVS, CDR2 FNYEAQ. V dropped 5 bases and J dropped 7; count of bases not matched to a gene: 8. This CDR3 has 15 residues. The CDR3 loop reads CASSPDRPDNSPLHF. The CDR3 bases are TGTGCCAGCAGCCCGGACAGGCCGGACAATTCACCCCTCCACTTT. Drawing the rest from reference TRBV7-6 and TRBJ1-6, the complete variable domain is GAGVSQSPRYKVTKRGQDVALRCDPISGHVSLYWYRQALGQGPEFLTYFNYEAQQDKSGLPNDRFSAERPEGSISTLTIQRTEQRDSAMYRCASSPDRPDNSPLHFGNGTRLTVT.